The entry that follows covers one TCR beta chain sequence. TCRdb's copy holds only in-frame clones and misses some; the assay was immunoSEQ multiplex PCR. The sample yields 110,000 to 150,000 clones, more than 80% seen once. Germline-derived CDR1 and CDR2 are MDHEN and SYDVKM. With 7 bases clipped from V and 0 bases from J, the junction kept 5 bases outside the gene matches. The length of the CDR3 is 14 residues. The record originates from a study of blood T cell repertoires in COVID-19. Sequencing used peripheral blood. The rearrangement uses TRBV28 and TRBJ1-1; 7 nucleotides align to TRBD1. The sequence derives from an older woman with active COVID-19. CDR3 in amino acids: CASTQGQLNTEAFF. In nucleotides, the CDR3 is TGTGCCAGCACCCAGGGACAGCTGAACACTGAAGCTTTCTTT. Combining the CDR3 with reference TRBV28 and TRBJ1-1 gives the whole variable domain DVKVTQSSRYLVKRTGEKVFLECVQDMDHENMFWYRQDPGLGLRLIYFSYDVKMKEKGDIPEGYSVSREKKERFSLILESASTNQTSMYLCASTQGQLNTEAFFGQGTRLTVV.